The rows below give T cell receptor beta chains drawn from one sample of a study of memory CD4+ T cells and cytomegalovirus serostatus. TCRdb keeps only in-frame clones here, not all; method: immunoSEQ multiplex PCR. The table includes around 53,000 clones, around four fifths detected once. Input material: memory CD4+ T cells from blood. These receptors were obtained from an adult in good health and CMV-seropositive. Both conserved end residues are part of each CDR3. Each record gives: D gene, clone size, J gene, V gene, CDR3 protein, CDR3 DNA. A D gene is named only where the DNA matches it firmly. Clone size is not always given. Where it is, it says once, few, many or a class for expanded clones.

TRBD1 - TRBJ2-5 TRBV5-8 CASSPGQGPQETQYF TGTGCCAGCAGCCCGGGACAGGGCCCCCAAGAGACCCAGTACTTC
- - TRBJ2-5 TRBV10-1 CASSLGSGETQYF TGCGCCAGCAGTCTTGGTTCCGGAGAGACCCAGTACTTC
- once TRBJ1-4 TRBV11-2 CASSLEVRTTNEKLFF TGTGCCAGCAGCTTAGAAGTGAGAACAACTAATGAAAAACTGTTTTTT
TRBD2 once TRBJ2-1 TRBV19 CASSIAGGRHNEQFF TGTGCCAGTAGTATAGCGGGGGGTAGACACAATGAGCAGTTCTTC
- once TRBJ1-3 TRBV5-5 CASGPLAGNTIYF TGTGCCAGCGGTCCCCTGGCAGGAAACACCATATATTTT
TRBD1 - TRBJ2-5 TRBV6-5 CASSRGRGYQETQYF TGTGCCAGCAGCAGGGGGCGCGGGTACCAAGAGACCCAGTACTTC
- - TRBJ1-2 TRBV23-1 CASTPVREDSYGYTF TGCGCCAGCACCCCAGTTCGTGAGGATTCCTATGGCTACACCTTC
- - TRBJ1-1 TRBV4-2 CASSSRVTEAFF TGTGCCAGCAGCTCGAGGGTTACTGAAGCTTTCTTT
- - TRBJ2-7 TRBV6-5 CASTGGTYEQYF TGTGCCAGCACGGGGGGCACCTACGAGCAGTACTTC
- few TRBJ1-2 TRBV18 CASSLNLRGADYGYTF TGTGCCAGCTCACTTAATTTGAGGGGCGCGGACTATGGCTACACCTTC
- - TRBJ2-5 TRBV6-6 CASSRIGGRQETQYF TGTGCCAGCAGCCGCATCGGGGGGCGGCAAGAGACCCAGTACTTC
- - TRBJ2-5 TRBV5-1 CASSRQGETQYF TGCGCCAGCAGTCGGCAGGGTGAGACCCAGTACTTC
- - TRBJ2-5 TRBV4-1 CASSRSTGEGQETQYF TGCGCCAGCAGCCGGTCGACAGGAGAGGGTCAAGAGACCCAGTACTTC
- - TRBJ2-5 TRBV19 CASSIIAQETQYF TGTGCCAGTAGTATAATCGCACAAGAGACCCAGTACTTC
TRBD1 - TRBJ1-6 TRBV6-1 CASSPRDRAHSPLHF TGTGCCAGCAGTCCCCGGGACAGGGCTCATTCACCCCTCCACTTT
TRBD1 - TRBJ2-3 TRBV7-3 CASSLTGGTDTQYF TGTGCCAGCAGCTTGACAGGGGGCACAGATACGCAGTATTTT
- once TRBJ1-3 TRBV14 CASSSAGTNSGNTIYF TGTGCCAGCTCGTCGGCCGGGACAAACTCTGGAAACACCATATATTTT
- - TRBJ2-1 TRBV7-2 CASSFGTYDEQFF TGTGCCAGCAGCTTTGGGACTTACGATGAGCAGTTCTTC
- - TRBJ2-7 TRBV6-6 CASRTTGRNYEQYF TGTGCCAGCAGGACGACAGGACGGAACTACGAGCAGTACTTC
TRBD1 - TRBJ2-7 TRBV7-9 CASSLQGAYFEQYF TGTGCCAGCAGCCTACAGGGGGCGTACTTCGAGCAGTACTTC
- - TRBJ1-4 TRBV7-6 CASSTRVGIGNEKLFF TGTGCCAGCAGCACACGTGTAGGGATAGGGAATGAAAAACTGTTTTTT
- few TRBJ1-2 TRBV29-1 CSAPGTYGYTF TGCAGCGCTCCAGGGACCTATGGCTACACCTTC
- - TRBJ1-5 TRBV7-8 CASSLVAGRSNQPQHF TGTGCCAGCAGCTTAGTAGCAGGGAGAAGCAATCAGCCCCAGCATTTT